A single T cell receptor beta chain is shown here with its context. The antigen remains undetermined. V shed 0 bases and J shed 0 bases, with 15 bases lying between them. This CDR3 is built from 19 residues. Germline V lookup: CDR1 MGHRA, CDR2 YSYEKL. ViraFEST expansion of antigen-specific CD4+ T cells with viral peptide pools preceded sequencing. Isolation of CD4+ T cells took place after ten to eleven days of culture. Each participant received a vaccine that was either BNT162b2 or mRNA-1273, given as two doses. The source of the sample is a study of vaccination effects on CD4 cells after COVID-19. Produced via immunoSEQ multiplex PCR; TCRdb's table is partial and in-frame only. The sample consists of tens of thousands of clones, 70% to 90% of them appearing once.

The TCR sequence derives from a human donor who received a COVID-19 vaccine. V usage is TRBV4-1 and J usage is TRBJ2-6; the D call may be TRBD1 or TRBD2 (6 bases each). Specimen: CD4+ T cells from PBMCs cultured with HCoV-229E spike peptides, collected after COVID-19 vaccination. CDR3 region: CASSQEKGGTFSGANVLTF. CDR3 sequence (DNA): TGCGCCAGCAGCCAAGAAAAGGGGGGCACTTTCTCTGGGGCCAACGTCCTGACTTTC.